These T cell receptor beta chains were read from a single sample in a study of ipilimumab plus nivolumab after autologous stem cell transplantation. Clones were sequenced by immunoSEQ multiplex PCR, and TCRdb holds only the in-frame ones, with some missing. The table includes a few thousand clones, approximately 78% detected once. The material was PBMCs, obtained in a trial of ipilimumab plus nivolumab as post-transplant consolidation. Receptor source: a male donor with multiple myeloma. Both conserved end residues are part of each CDR3. D genes are given only for firm matches. Not every row has a clone size; where given, it reads once, few, many or a size class.

j_call v_call clone_size d_call cdr3_aa cdr3_nt
TRBJ2-1 TRBV9 large TRBD2 CASTGTNNEQFF TGTGCCAGCACGGGGACTAACAATGAGCAGTTCTTC
TRBJ2-7 TRBV4-3 NA TRBD1 CASRGTGGDEQYF TGCGCCAGCAGGGGGACAGGGGGCGATGAGCAGTACTTC
TRBJ1-1 TRBV28 NA NA CASLTSNMTPEAFF TGTGCCAGCCTCACCTCTAATATGACCCCTGAAGCTTTCTTT
TRBJ1-3 TRBV10-3 NA NA CAIREQESWTGNTIYF TGTGCCATCAGGGAACAGGAGTCGTGGACGGGAAACACCATATATTTT
TRBJ2-7 TRBV28 few TRBD1 CASSLFGTGYPYEQYF TGTGCCAGCAGTTTATTCGGGACAGGGTATCCATACGAGCAGTACTTC
TRBJ2-2 TRBV30 NA NA CAWSFNTGELFF TGTGCCTGGAGTTTTAACACCGGGGAGCTGTTTTTT
TRBJ2-2 TRBV6-9 NA NA CASSYSRVANTGELFF TGTGCCAGCAGTTACTCGCGGGTCGCGAACACCGGGGAGCTGTTTTTT
TRBJ2-5 TRBV5-1 NA TRBD2 CASSFTSGSGETQYF TGCGCCAGCAGCTTCACTAGCGGGAGTGGTGAGACCCAGTACTTC
TRBJ1-1 TRBV2 NA NA CASSPMNTEAFF TGTGCCAGCAGTCCTATGAACACTGAAGCTTTCTTT
TRBJ2-7 TRBV4-1 NA TRBD1 CASSQVWDRTYEQYF TGCGCCAGCAGCCAAGTTTGGGACAGGACCTACGAGCAGTACTTC
TRBJ2-7 TRBV18 NA TRBD1 CASSPGTGTGVGEQYF TGTGCCAGCTCACCAGGGACCGGGACAGGGGTGGGCGAGCAGTACTTC
TRBJ2-6 TRBV28 few NA CASRRRGRLSGANVLTF TGTGCCAGCAGACGGAGGGGAAGGCTCTCTGGGGCCAACGTCCTGACTTTC
TRBJ1-1 TRBV29-1 NA NA CSARDMNTEAFF TGCAGCGCCCGGGACATGAACACTGAAGCTTTCTTT
TRBJ2-3 TRBV9 NA TRBD1 CASSVGQGALNTQYF TGTGCCAGCAGCGTAGGGCAGGGGGCGTTGAATACGCAGTATTTT
TRBJ2-7 TRBV2 few NA CASTQGGYEQYF TGTGCCAGCACGCAGGGTGGCTACGAGCAGTACTTC
TRBJ1-5 TRBV18 NA TRBD1 CASSPPPQGAYPNQPQHF TGTGCCAGCTCACCACCCCCACAGGGGGCTTATCCCAATCAGCCCCAGCATTTT